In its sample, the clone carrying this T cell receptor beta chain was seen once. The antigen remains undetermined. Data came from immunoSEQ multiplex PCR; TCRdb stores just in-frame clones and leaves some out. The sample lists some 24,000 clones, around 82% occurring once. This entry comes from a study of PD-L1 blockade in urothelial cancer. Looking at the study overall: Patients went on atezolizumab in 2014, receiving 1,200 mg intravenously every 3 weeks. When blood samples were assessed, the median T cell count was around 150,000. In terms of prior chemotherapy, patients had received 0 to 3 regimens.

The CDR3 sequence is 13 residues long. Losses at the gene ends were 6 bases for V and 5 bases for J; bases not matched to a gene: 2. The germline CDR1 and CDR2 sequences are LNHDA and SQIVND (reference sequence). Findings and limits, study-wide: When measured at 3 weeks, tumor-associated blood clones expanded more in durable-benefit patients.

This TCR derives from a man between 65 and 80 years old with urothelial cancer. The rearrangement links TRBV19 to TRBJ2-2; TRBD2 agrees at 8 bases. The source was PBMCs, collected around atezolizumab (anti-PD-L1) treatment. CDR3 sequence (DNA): TGTGCCAGTAGGTTAGCGGGGACCGGGGAGCTGTTTTTT. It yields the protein CASRLAGTGELFF.